The rows below give T cell receptor beta chains drawn from one sample of a study of cytomegalovirus exposure and HLA in healthy donors. Profiled with immunoSEQ multiplex PCR; TCRdb holds only in-frame clones, not every one. Of roughly 100,000 clones in the sample, around 73% are singletons; the top ten hold roughly 3.5%. Sequenced sample: PBMCs. These receptors came from a middle-aged man in good health and CMV-seronegative. The CDR3 runs from the conserved cysteine through the conserved F or W. D genes are given only for firm matches. For some rows the clone size is stated as once, few or many, or as a class when expanded; others skip it.

cdr3_aa: CASSYVSLQETQYF
cdr3_nt: TGTGCCAGCAGTTACGTGAGTTTGCAAGAGACCCAGTACTTC
cdr3_length: 14
j_call: TRBJ2-5
clone_size: once
d_call: -
v_call: TRBV6-6

cdr3_aa: CASSFGQGAYGYTF
cdr3_nt: TGTGCCAGCAGCTTCGGACAGGGGGCCTATGGCTACACCTTC
cdr3_length: 14
j_call: TRBJ1-2
clone_size: -
d_call: TRBD1
v_call: TRBV7-2

cdr3_aa: CATLLARGAKLFF
cdr3_nt: TGTGCCACCCTCTTGGCGCGGGGGGCAAAACTGTTTTTT
cdr3_length: 13
j_call: TRBJ1-4
clone_size: -
d_call: -
v_call: TRBV2

cdr3_aa: CASSSRTGTAGTQYF
cdr3_nt: TGTGCCAGCAGCTCCAGGACAGGAACCGCCGGGACCCAGTACTTC
cdr3_length: 15
j_call: TRBJ2-5
clone_size: -
d_call: TRBD1
v_call: TRBV13

cdr3_aa: CAWSTGGKETQYF
cdr3_nt: TGTGCCTGGTCAACAGGGGGCAAGGAGACCCAGTACTTC
cdr3_length: 13
j_call: TRBJ2-5
clone_size: -
d_call: TRBD1
v_call: TRBV30

cdr3_aa: CASTKGVGVGNTIYF
cdr3_nt: TGTGCCAGCACCAAGGGGGTAGGGGTTGGAAACACCATATATTTT
cdr3_length: 15
j_call: TRBJ1-3
clone_size: -
d_call: -
v_call: TRBV2

cdr3_aa: CASSHPGGGYNEQFF
cdr3_nt: TGTGCCAGCAGCCACCCCGGGGGGGGCTACAATGAGCAGTTCTTC
cdr3_length: 15
j_call: TRBJ2-1
clone_size: -
d_call: TRBD2
v_call: TRBV14

cdr3_aa: CASSQDFALSIYF
cdr3_nt: TGCGCCAGCAGCCAAGATTTTGCGCTCTCCATATATTTT
cdr3_length: 13
j_call: TRBJ1-3
clone_size: -
d_call: -
v_call: TRBV4-3

cdr3_aa: CAIRAPGGVYEQYF
cdr3_nt: TGTGCCATCAGGGCGCCAGGGGGCGTGTACGAGCAGTACTTC
cdr3_length: 14
j_call: TRBJ2-7
clone_size: few
d_call: TRBD1
v_call: TRBV10-3

cdr3_aa: CASSSQGKVVQPQHF
cdr3_nt: TGTGCCAGCAGCTCACAGGGGAAAGTTGTCCAGCCCCAGCATTTT
cdr3_length: 15
j_call: TRBJ1-5
clone_size: -
d_call: TRBD1
v_call: TRBV5-8

cdr3_aa: CASSRLPGLARSLEETQYF
cdr3_nt: TGTGCCAGTAGTCGCCTACCGGGACTAGCGAGATCCCTTGAAGAGACCCAGTACTTC
cdr3_length: 19
j_call: TRBJ2-5
clone_size: -
d_call: TRBD2
v_call: TRBV19

cdr3_aa: CASSRGTGGGRGYTF
cdr3_nt: TGTGCCAGCAGTAGAGGGACAGGGGGCGGAAGGGGCTACACCTTC
cdr3_length: 15
j_call: TRBJ1-2
clone_size: -
d_call: TRBD1
v_call: TRBV6-6

cdr3_aa: CASSQSTGQGVSYEQYF
cdr3_nt: TGCGCCAGCAGCCAGAGCACGGGACAGGGGGTCTCCTACGAGCAGTACTTC
cdr3_length: 17
j_call: TRBJ2-7
clone_size: -
d_call: TRBD1
v_call: TRBV4-3

cdr3_aa: CASSYRGQGNQPQHF
cdr3_nt: TGTGCCAGCAGTTACCGAGGACAGGGCAATCAGCCCCAGCATTTT
cdr3_length: 15
j_call: TRBJ1-5
clone_size: -
d_call: TRBD1
v_call: TRBV6-6

cdr3_aa: CASSLADVRVGEQYF
cdr3_nt: TGCGCCAGCAGCTTGGCCGATGTCAGGGTCGGGGAGCAGTACTTC
cdr3_length: 15
j_call: TRBJ2-7
clone_size: -
d_call: -
v_call: TRBV5-1

cdr3_aa: CASSLQGAGYIQYF
cdr3_nt: TGTGCCAGCAGTTTACAGGGGGCGGGTTACATTCAGTACTTC
cdr3_length: 14
j_call: TRBJ2-4
clone_size: -
d_call: TRBD1
v_call: TRBV6-5

cdr3_aa: CASITGHVNQPQHF
cdr3_nt: TGTGCCAGCATTACCGGACACGTCAATCAGCCCCAGCATTTT
cdr3_length: 14
j_call: TRBJ1-5
clone_size: few
d_call: -
v_call: TRBV6-6

cdr3_aa: CASSQSGQGGQATNEKLFF
cdr3_nt: TGTGCCAGCAGCCAGTCGGGACAGGGAGGTCAGGCAACTAATGAAAAACTGTTTTTT
cdr3_length: 19
j_call: TRBJ1-4
clone_size: -
d_call: TRBD1
v_call: TRBV4-2

cdr3_aa: CASSYLWGLNNEQFF
cdr3_nt: TGTGCCAGCAGTTATCTCTGGGGACTCAACAATGAGCAGTTCTTC
cdr3_length: 15
j_call: TRBJ2-1
clone_size: few
d_call: -
v_call: TRBV6-5

cdr3_aa: CASSLGGPPYEQYF
cdr3_nt: TGCGCCAGCAGCTTGGGGGGGCCTCCTTACGAGCAGTACTTC
cdr3_length: 14
j_call: TRBJ2-7
clone_size: -
d_call: -
v_call: TRBV5-1

cdr3_aa: CASSLISGGTEAFF
cdr3_nt: TGTGCCAGCAGTTTAATCAGCGGGGGCACTGAAGCTTTCTTT
cdr3_length: 14
j_call: TRBJ1-1
clone_size: -
d_call: -
v_call: TRBV27

cdr3_aa: CASSQVYRGPYGYTF
cdr3_nt: TGCGCCAGCAGCCAAGTGTACAGGGGGCCTTATGGCTACACCTTC
cdr3_length: 15
j_call: TRBJ1-2
clone_size: -
d_call: TRBD1
v_call: TRBV4-3

cdr3_aa: CASSLESVQETQYF
cdr3_nt: TGCGCCAGCAGCTTGGAATCAGTCCAAGAGACCCAGTACTTC
cdr3_length: 14
j_call: TRBJ2-5
clone_size: few
d_call: -
v_call: TRBV5-1

cdr3_aa: CASSPPGDNEKLFF
cdr3_nt: TGTGCCAGCTCACCACCAGGGGATAATGAAAAACTGTTTTTT
cdr3_length: 14
j_call: TRBJ1-4
clone_size: few
d_call: -
v_call: TRBV18

cdr3_aa: CASSLLQGATNEKLFF
cdr3_nt: TGTGCCAGCAGCTTGTTACAGGGGGCAACTAATGAAAAACTGTTTTTT
cdr3_length: 16
j_call: TRBJ1-4
clone_size: -
d_call: TRBD1
v_call: TRBV7-6

cdr3_aa: CASSSGGVYNEQFF
cdr3_nt: TGTGCCAGCAGCTCCGGGGGGGTCTACAATGAGCAGTTCTTC
cdr3_length: 14
j_call: TRBJ2-1
clone_size: -
d_call: TRBD2
v_call: TRBV7-2

cdr3_aa: CSVEVGRKQYF
cdr3_nt: TGCAGCGTTGAAGTGGGGCGTAAGCAGTACTTC
cdr3_length: 11
j_call: TRBJ2-7
clone_size: -
d_call: -
v_call: TRBV29-1

cdr3_aa: CASGLDSSGRYNEQFF
cdr3_nt: TGTGCTAGTGGTTTGGACTCTAGCGGGAGATACAATGAGCAGTTCTTC
cdr3_length: 16
j_call: TRBJ2-1
clone_size: once
d_call: TRBD2
v_call: TRBV12-5

cdr3_aa: CASSRAPSLAGENEQFF
cdr3_nt: TGTGCCAGCAGTCGGGCCCCCTCACTAGCGGGGGAAAATGAGCAGTTCTTC
cdr3_length: 17
j_call: TRBJ2-1
clone_size: once
d_call: TRBD2
v_call: TRBV2

cdr3_aa: CASITGSMGTEAFF
cdr3_nt: TGTGCCAGCATAACCGGGTCGATGGGCACTGAAGCTTTCTTT
cdr3_length: 14
j_call: TRBJ1-1
clone_size: -
d_call: -
v_call: TRBV2

cdr3_aa: CATSLRLASDTQYF
cdr3_nt: TGTGCCACCAGCCTCAGACTAGCTTCAGATACGCAGTATTTT
cdr3_length: 14
j_call: TRBJ2-3
clone_size: -
d_call: TRBD2
v_call: TRBV15

cdr3_aa: CASSPGQVGETQYF
cdr3_nt: TGCGCCAGCAGCCCTGGACAGGTAGGAGAGACCCAGTACTTC
cdr3_length: 14
j_call: TRBJ2-5
clone_size: -
d_call: TRBD1
v_call: TRBV5-1

cdr3_aa: CASRDSQGYEQYF
cdr3_nt: TGTGCCAGCAGGGATTCACAGGGTTACGAGCAGTACTTC
cdr3_length: 13
j_call: TRBJ2-7
clone_size: -
d_call: -
v_call: TRBV6-6

cdr3_aa: CASSQVRKTQYF
cdr3_nt: TGTGCCAGCAGTCAGGTTAGAAAGACCCAGTACTTC
cdr3_length: 12
j_call: TRBJ2-5
clone_size: -
d_call: -
v_call: TRBV28

cdr3_aa: CASSDSSGMGEQYF
cdr3_nt: TGTGCCAGCAGTGATAGCTCGGGGATGGGGGAGCAGTACTTC
cdr3_length: 14
j_call: TRBJ2-7
clone_size: -
d_call: -
v_call: TRBV2

cdr3_aa: CASSGGLAGGEGTQYF
cdr3_nt: TGTGCCAGTAGCGGGGGACTAGCGGGGGGTGAGGGGACCCAGTACTTC
cdr3_length: 16
j_call: TRBJ2-5
clone_size: -
d_call: TRBD2
v_call: TRBV9

cdr3_aa: CASSLRQGPYEQYF
cdr3_nt: TGTGCCAGCAGCTTAAGACAGGGGCCCTACGAGCAGTACTTC
cdr3_length: 14
j_call: TRBJ2-7
clone_size: -
d_call: TRBD1
v_call: TRBV5-4

cdr3_aa: CASSPKLQRGANQETQYF
cdr3_nt: TGTGCCAGCAGCCCTAAACTTCAGCGGGGGGCCAACCAAGAGACCCAGTACTTC
cdr3_length: 18
j_call: TRBJ2-5
clone_size: once
d_call: TRBD2
v_call: TRBV7-8

cdr3_aa: CASSQTTGGGVGTEAFF
cdr3_nt: TGCGCCAGCAGCCAAACGACAGGGGGTGGGGTAGGCACTGAAGCTTTCTTT
cdr3_length: 17
j_call: TRBJ1-1
clone_size: -
d_call: TRBD1
v_call: TRBV4-1

cdr3_aa: CASSWDRNSGANVLTF
cdr3_nt: TGTGCCAGCAGCTGGGACAGAAACTCTGGGGCCAACGTCCTGACTTTC
cdr3_length: 16
j_call: TRBJ2-6
clone_size: once
d_call: TRBD1
v_call: TRBV28

cdr3_aa: CASSGRDYHGGTDTQYF
cdr3_nt: TGTGCCAGCAGCGGACGGGACTACCATGGCGGCACAGATACGCAGTATTTT
cdr3_length: 17
j_call: TRBJ2-3
clone_size: -
d_call: TRBD2
v_call: TRBV9

cdr3_aa: CASSLVGGGNTEAFF
cdr3_nt: TGTGCCAGCAGCTTAGTAGGGGGCGGGAACACTGAAGCTTTCTTT
cdr3_length: 15
j_call: TRBJ1-1
clone_size: -
d_call: TRBD1
v_call: TRBV11-2

cdr3_aa: CASSLQAGYSNQPQHF
cdr3_nt: TGTGCCAGCAGTTTACAGGCAGGTTATAGCAATCAGCCCCAGCATTTT
cdr3_length: 16
j_call: TRBJ1-5
clone_size: few
d_call: -
v_call: TRBV28

cdr3_aa: CASSLAAGEDTQYF
cdr3_nt: TGCGCCAGCAGCTTGGCAGCGGGGGAAGATACGCAGTATTTT
cdr3_length: 14
j_call: TRBJ2-3
clone_size: -
d_call: TRBD2
v_call: TRBV5-1

cdr3_aa: CASSSAGISTDTQYF
cdr3_nt: TGTGCCAGCAGCTCCGCGGGGATTTCGACGGATACGCAGTATTTT
cdr3_length: 15
j_call: TRBJ2-3
clone_size: -
d_call: -
v_call: TRBV7-9

cdr3_aa: CASILGQAQGYNEQFF
cdr3_nt: TGTGCCAGCATCCTAGGACAGGCCCAAGGCTACAATGAGCAGTTCTTC
cdr3_length: 16
j_call: TRBJ2-1
clone_size: once
d_call: TRBD1
v_call: TRBV2

cdr3_aa: CAWQGTGANQPQHF
cdr3_nt: TGTGCCTGGCAAGGGACAGGGGCCAATCAGCCCCAGCATTTT
cdr3_length: 14
j_call: TRBJ1-5
clone_size: -
d_call: TRBD1
v_call: TRBV30

cdr3_aa: CASSTSGGPDEQYF
cdr3_nt: TGCGCCAGCAGCACCTCGGGGGGGCCGGACGAGCAGTACTTC
cdr3_length: 14
j_call: TRBJ2-7
clone_size: -
d_call: TRBD2
v_call: TRBV5-1

cdr3_aa: CASSLQGNYGYTF
cdr3_nt: TGTGCCAGCTCGCTACAGGGGAACTATGGCTACACCTTC
cdr3_length: 13
j_call: TRBJ1-2
clone_size: -
d_call: TRBD1
v_call: TRBV18

cdr3_aa: CASREQGYQPQHF
cdr3_nt: TGTGCCAGTAGAGAACAGGGATATCAGCCCCAGCATTTT
cdr3_length: 13
j_call: TRBJ1-5
clone_size: -
d_call: -
v_call: TRBV19

cdr3_aa: CAITTTNSSTDTQYF
cdr3_nt: TGTGCCATCACTACGACTAACTCTAGCACAGATACGCAGTATTTT
cdr3_length: 15
j_call: TRBJ2-3
clone_size: -
d_call: -
v_call: TRBV10-3

cdr3_aa: CASSQAGHYQETQYF
cdr3_nt: TGTGCCAGCAGCCAAGCGGGACACTACCAAGAGACCCAGTACTTC
cdr3_length: 15
j_call: TRBJ2-5
clone_size: -
d_call: -
v_call: TRBV4-2

cdr3_aa: CASSPRTNTGELFF
cdr3_nt: TGTGCCAGCAGCCCGCGTACGAACACCGGGGAGCTGTTTTTT
cdr3_length: 14
j_call: TRBJ2-2
clone_size: once
d_call: -
v_call: TRBV6-5

cdr3_aa: CASSGTETGGEQYF
cdr3_nt: TGTGCCAGCAGCGGGACTGAAACAGGGGGCGAGCAGTACTTC
cdr3_length: 14
j_call: TRBJ2-7
clone_size: -
d_call: TRBD1
v_call: TRBV6-5

cdr3_aa: CASSSRERDTQYF
cdr3_nt: TGTGCCAGCAGCTCCAGGGAAAGAGATACGCAGTATTTT
cdr3_length: 13
j_call: TRBJ2-3
clone_size: few
d_call: -
v_call: TRBV7-3

cdr3_aa: CASSLDRVQPQHF
cdr3_nt: TGTGCCAGCAGCTTGGACAGGGTTCAGCCCCAGCATTTT
cdr3_length: 13
j_call: TRBJ1-5
clone_size: -
d_call: TRBD1
v_call: TRBV27

cdr3_aa: CASSTGTGLSEAFF
cdr3_nt: TGTGCCAGCAGCACAGGTACAGGGTTATCTGAAGCTTTCTTT
cdr3_length: 14
j_call: TRBJ1-1
clone_size: -
d_call: -
v_call: TRBV13

cdr3_aa: CASSTKAGAITGELFF
cdr3_nt: TGTGCCAGCAGCACAAAAGCGGGGGCTATCACCGGGGAGCTGTTTTTT
cdr3_length: 16
j_call: TRBJ2-2
clone_size: -
d_call: TRBD2
v_call: TRBV5-6